This TCR beta chain was captured by sequencing in a study of T-cell reconstitution after alpha-beta-depleted transplantation in children. Findings and limits, study-wide: After transplant, high TCRbeta diversity at day 60 in some patients arose from surviving recipient T cells and thymic progenitors.

A word on this clonotype: Antigen: not known.

The CDR3 covers 14 residues. Per the germline V gene, CDR1 is SNHLY and CDR2 is FYNNEI. Trimming removed 5 bases at V and 4 bases at J, with 11 bases between. Preparation of the TCRbeta library used unique molecular identifiers. TCRdb reprocessed the PCR reads via MiXCR and lists one record per CDR3 protein. This table holds 700,000 to 950,000 distinct CDR3 sequences, under 20% found once. The chain joins TRBV2 to TRBJ2-2; D possibly corresponds to TRBD2 (6 bases). The sequences come from PBMCs, mostly from graft donor cells, collected 360 days after TCRalphabeta/CD19-depleted stem cell transplant. This receptor was obtained from a male patient younger than 18 who had a stem cell transplant for acute lymphoblastic leukemia, so the T cells may come from the graft donor. The CDR3 DNA is TGTGCCAGCAGTCCGCGGGAAGCCACCGGGGAGCTGTTTTTT. Amino acid sequence: CASSPREATGELFF.